The clone carrying this T cell receptor (beta chain) was counted between two and nine times. Sequencing used immunoSEQ multiplex PCR; TCRdb keeps in-frame clones, though not all of them. The data show 40,000 to 45,000 clones, 70% to 90% seen once. This entry belongs to a study of blood T cell repertoires in COVID-19. Study at large: Both acute and convalescent COVID-19 samples were obtained from the United States, Italy and Spain.

Germline CDR1 LNHDA, CDR2 SQIVND (reference sequence). Trimming removed 4 bases from V and 5 bases from J; junction bases left unmatched: 9. The CDR3 is 15 residues long. Sequenced input: peripheral blood. The receptor's source is a human donor in a cohort sampled during active COVID-19. This sequence joins TRBV19 and TRBJ2-7; TRBD1 matches at 9 bases. CDR3 amino acids: CASSTTGTGSHEQYF. CDR3 DNA: TGTGCCAGTAGTACCACCGGGACAGGGTCCCACGAGCAGTACTTC.